This TCR beta chain appears in the sequencing data of a study of blood T cells in healthy people across ages. Study-wide points: Older age went with lower TCR beta diversity per million T cells, in a roughly linear way.

The use of a sample-barcoded 5' primer and a J-beta primer mix characterized a second PCR of roughly 6 to 12 cycles. From the 5' RACE reads, TCRdb called clonotypes with MiXCR, one entry per CDR3 protein. The sample holds hundreds of thousands of distinct CDR3 sequences, more than 40% seen once. The extraction recovered at least 6 micrograms of total RNA per sample. This clonotype was detected only a few times. Its antigen is not identified. Between the trimmed V and J ends, which lost 8 bases and 5 bases, there was a span of 11 bases. The CDR3 length is 12 residues. The germline V gene has CDR1 MGHDK and CDR2 SYGVNS.

The specimen was blood. This clonotype was sampled from a woman aged 55 to 70 in good health. This chain uses TRBV25-1 with TRBJ2-3, with D possibly being TRBD2 (5 bases). DNA of the CDR3: TGTGCCAGCCTAGCTATTGGAGATACGCAGTATTTT. Translated: CASLAIGDTQYF.